The present entry profiles one T cell receptor beta chain with its context. Antigen: not known. This specimen belongs to a study of OX40 agonist ivuxolimab in advanced cancers. Study outcomes and limitations: More expanded clones were found, on average, in CD8+ than in CD4+ T cells.

Profiling relied on immunoSEQ multiplex PCR, and the TCRdb table lists in-frame clones only, not all of them. The repertoire includes 45,000 to 70,000 clones, more than 70% of them detected once, and more than 0.9% sits in the top ten. Trimming took 4 bases from V and 2 from J; bases not matched to a gene: 7. This CDR3 comprises 17 residues. CDR1 is SGHDT and CDR2 is YYEEEE in the germline V gene. This specimen consisted of CD4+ or CD8+ T cells sorted from blood, obtained in a trial of the OX40 agonist ivuxolimab. The TCR was taken from an adult with an advanced solid tumor such as melanoma, head and neck, liver or kidney cancer. This chain connects TRBV5-6 to TRBJ2-3; TRBD2 matches at 13 bases. The CDR3 region is CASSRRTSGGYTDTQYF. Written as DNA, the CDR3 is TGTGCCAGCAGCCGAAGGACTAGCGGGGGTTACACAGATACGCAGTATTTT. Supplemented by reference TRBV5-6 and TRBJ2-3, the full variable domain reads DAGVTQSPTHLIKTRGQQVTLRCSPKSGHDTVSWYQQALGQGPQFIFQYYEEEERQRGNFPDRFSGHQFPNYSSELNVNALLLGDSALYLCASSRRTSGGYTDTQYFGPGTRLTVL.